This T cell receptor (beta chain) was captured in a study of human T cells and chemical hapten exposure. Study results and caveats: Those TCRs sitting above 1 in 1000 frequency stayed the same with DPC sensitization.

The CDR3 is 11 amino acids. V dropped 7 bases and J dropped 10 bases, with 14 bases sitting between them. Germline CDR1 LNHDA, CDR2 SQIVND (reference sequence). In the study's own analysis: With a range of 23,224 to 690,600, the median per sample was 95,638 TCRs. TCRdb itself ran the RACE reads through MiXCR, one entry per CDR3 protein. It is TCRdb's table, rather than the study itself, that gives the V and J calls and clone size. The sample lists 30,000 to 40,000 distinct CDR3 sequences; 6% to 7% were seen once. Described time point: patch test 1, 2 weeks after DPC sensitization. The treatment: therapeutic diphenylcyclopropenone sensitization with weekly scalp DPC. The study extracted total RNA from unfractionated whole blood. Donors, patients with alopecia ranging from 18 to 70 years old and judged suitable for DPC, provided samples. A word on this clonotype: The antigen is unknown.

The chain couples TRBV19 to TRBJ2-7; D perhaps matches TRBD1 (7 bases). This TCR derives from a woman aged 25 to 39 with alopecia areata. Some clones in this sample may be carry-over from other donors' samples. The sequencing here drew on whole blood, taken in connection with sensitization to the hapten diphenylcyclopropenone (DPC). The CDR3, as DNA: TGTGCCAGTACCGGCGGGACAGCACAGTACTTC. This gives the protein CASTGGTAQYF.